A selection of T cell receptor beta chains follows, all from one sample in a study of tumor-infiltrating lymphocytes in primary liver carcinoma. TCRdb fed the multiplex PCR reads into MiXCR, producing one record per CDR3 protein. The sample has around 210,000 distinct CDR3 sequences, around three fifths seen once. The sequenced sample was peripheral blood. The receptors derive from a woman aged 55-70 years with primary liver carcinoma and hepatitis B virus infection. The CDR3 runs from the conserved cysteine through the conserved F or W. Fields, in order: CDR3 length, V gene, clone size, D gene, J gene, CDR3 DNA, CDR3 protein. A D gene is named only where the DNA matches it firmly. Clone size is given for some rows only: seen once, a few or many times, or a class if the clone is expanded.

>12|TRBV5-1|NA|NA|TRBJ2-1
TGCGCCAGCAGCATGGATCTCAATGAACAGTTCTTC
CASSMDLNEQFF
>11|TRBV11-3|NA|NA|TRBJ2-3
TGTGCCAGCAGATACAAAGGTACACAGTATTTT
CASRYKGTQYF
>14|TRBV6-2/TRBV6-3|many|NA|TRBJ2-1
TGTGCCAGCAGCCGCCCTATGCGGGACAATGAGCAGTTCTTC
CASSRPMRDNEQFF
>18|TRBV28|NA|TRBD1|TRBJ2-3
TGTGCCAGCAGTTCTCCCGGCGGGACAGGGAAGGGTGGTGATACGCAGTATTTT
CASSSPGGTGKGGDTQYF
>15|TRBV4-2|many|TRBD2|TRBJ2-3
TGTGCCAGCAGCCAAGAGCGGGAGTCCACAGATACGCAGTATTTT
CASSQERESTDTQYF
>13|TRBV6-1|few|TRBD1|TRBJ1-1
TGTGCCAGCACCGAAAGGAGGGACAGCCAAGCTTTCTTT
CASTERRDSQAFF
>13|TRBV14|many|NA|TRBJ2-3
TGTGCCAGCAGCTACAGTAGGGCAGATACGCAGTATTTT
CASSYSRADTQYF
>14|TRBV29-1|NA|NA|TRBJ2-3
TGCAGCGTCTTAGTTCGTAGTAGCAATCAGCCACAGTATTTT
CSVLVRSSNQPQYF
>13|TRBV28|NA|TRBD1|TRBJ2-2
TGTGCCAGCAGTTATCTAGGACAGGGGAAGCTGTTATTT
CASSYLGQGKLLF
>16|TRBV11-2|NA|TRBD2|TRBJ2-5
TGTGCCAGCAACAACATACGGGGGGGGTGGGGGGGGACCCAGTACTTC
CASNNIRGGWGGTQYF
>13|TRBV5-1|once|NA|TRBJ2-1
TGCGCCAGCAGCGATAACGGGGTGAATGAGCAGTTCTTC
CASSDNGVNEQFF
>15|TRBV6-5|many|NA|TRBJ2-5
TGTGCCAGCAGTTACTCCCCGTGGGCCGAAGAGACCCAGTACTTC
CASSYSPWAEETQYF
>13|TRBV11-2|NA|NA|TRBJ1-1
TGTACCAGCGGCCGGCTAGGGCAGACTGAAGCTTTATTT
CTSGRLGQTEALF
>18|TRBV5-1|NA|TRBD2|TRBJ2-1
TGCGCCAGCAGCTTGGGACTAGCGGGAGTCGCCCGAAACAGAAAGCAGTTCTTC
CASSLGLAGVARNRKQFF
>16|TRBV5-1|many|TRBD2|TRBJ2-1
TGCGCCAGCAGTTCGGCGACTAGCGGGAGCTTCAATGAGCAGTTCTTC
CASSSATSGSFNEQFF
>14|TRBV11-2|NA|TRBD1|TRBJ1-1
TGTGCCAGCAGCTCGCCGACAGGGTACACTGAAGCTTTCTTT
CASSSPTGYTEAFF
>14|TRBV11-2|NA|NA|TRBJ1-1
TGTGCCAGCAGCTTCAATGCGATGAACACTGAAGCTTTCTTT
CASSFNAMNTEAFF
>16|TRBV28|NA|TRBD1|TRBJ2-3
TGTGCCAGCAGTCCACGACAGGGGGGACGGCCAGATACGCAGTATTTT
CASSPRQGGRPDTQYF
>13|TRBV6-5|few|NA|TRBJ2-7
TGTGCCGGCAGCACGGGACGACACTACGAGCAGTACTTC
CAGSTGRHYEQYF
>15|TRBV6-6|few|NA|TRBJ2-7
TGTGCCAGCAGACAGGAAAGGTCTGGGGACTACGAGCAGTACTTC
CASRQERSGDYEQYF
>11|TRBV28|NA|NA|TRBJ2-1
TGTGCCAGCAGTTTTAGGACGGAGCAGTTCTTC
CASSFRTEQFF
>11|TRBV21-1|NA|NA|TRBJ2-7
TGTGCCAGCAACCTAACCTACGAGCAGTACTTC
CASNLTYEQYF
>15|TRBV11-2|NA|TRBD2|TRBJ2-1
TGTGCCAGCAGCTCCTGGACTAGCGGGGATTTTGAGTGGTTCTTC
CASSSWTSGDFEWFF
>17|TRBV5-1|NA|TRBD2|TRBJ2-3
TGCGCCAGCAGCTTAACCCCAGGACTAGCGGGAGTAGATACGCAGTATTTT
CASSLTPGLAGVDTQYF
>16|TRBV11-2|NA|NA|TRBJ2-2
TGTGCCAGCAGCCATATACAGGGACCGAACACCGGGGAGCTGTTTTTT
CASSHIQGPNTGELFF
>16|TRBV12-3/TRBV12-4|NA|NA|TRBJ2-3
TGTGCCAGTAGTCTACTTAGCAGGAGAGGGGCAGATACGCAGTATTTT
CASSLLSRRGADTQYF
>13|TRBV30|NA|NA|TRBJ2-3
TGTGCCTTGAAGGGACCTCACACGGATACGCAGTATTTC
CALKGPHTDTQYF
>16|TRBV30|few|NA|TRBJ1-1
TGTGCCTGGAGTGCGAGTGGGGCAGGTATGAACACTGAAGCTTTCTTT
CAWSASGAGMNTEAFF
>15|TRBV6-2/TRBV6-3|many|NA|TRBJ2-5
TGTGCCAGCAGTCGCCAGGGGAGGATTGGAGAGACCCAGTACTTC
CASSRQGRIGETQYF
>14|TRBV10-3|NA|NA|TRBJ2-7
TGTGCCATCAGTGAGTCCCGGGGGCTAGGCGAGCAGTACTTC
CAISESRGLGEQYF
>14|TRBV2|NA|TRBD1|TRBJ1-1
TGTGCCAGCAAATGGGCAGGGGGCTTGACTGAAGCTTTCTTT
CASKWAGGLTEAFF
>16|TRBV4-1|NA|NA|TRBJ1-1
TGCGCCAGCAGCCAAGAGGCCTCAGCCTATGACACTGAAGTTTTCTTT
CASSQEASAYDTEVFF
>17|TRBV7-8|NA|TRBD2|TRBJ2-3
TGTGCCAGCAGCTTAGGCAGGTGGACTAGTTGGACAGATACGCAGTATTTT
CASSLGRWTSWTDTQYF
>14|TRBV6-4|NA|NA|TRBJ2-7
TGTGCCAGCAGTGACCCCCCCGGAGGGAAAAGGGAGTACTTC
CASSDPPGGKREYF
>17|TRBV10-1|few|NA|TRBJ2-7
TGCGCCAGCAGTGAGCCCCCCCTAAGGCAGGACCCCTACGAGCAGTACTTC
CASSEPPLRQDPYEQYF
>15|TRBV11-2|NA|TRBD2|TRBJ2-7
TGTGACAGCAGCTCGACCGGGACTACCCTATATGAGCAGTACTTC
CDSSSTGTTLYEQYF
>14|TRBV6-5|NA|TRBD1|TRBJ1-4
TGTGCCAGCGGATCACAGGGGGCTAATGAAAAATTGTTTTTT
CASGSQGANEKLFF
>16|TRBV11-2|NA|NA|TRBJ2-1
TGTGCCAGCAGCTCCCTGGGAAGGTTCTCCTACAATGAGCAGTTCTTC
CASSSLGRFSYNEQFF
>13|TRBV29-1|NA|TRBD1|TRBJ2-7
TGCAGCCCCTGGGACAGGGGGCGCTTTGAGCAGTACTTC
CSPWDRGRFEQYF
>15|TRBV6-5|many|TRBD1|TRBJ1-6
TGTGCCAGCAGGCGCCTTCCGGGACAGACTTCACCCCTCCACTTT
CASRRLPGQTSPLHF
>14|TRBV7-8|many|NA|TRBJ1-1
TGTGCCAGCAGCGCCGTATCCTTGAACACTGAAGCTTTCTTT
CASSAVSLNTEAFF
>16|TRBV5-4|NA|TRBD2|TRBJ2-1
TGTGCCAGCAGCGCCGGGACTAGCGGGAGGGCTAATGAGCAGTTCTTC
CASSAGTSGRANEQFF
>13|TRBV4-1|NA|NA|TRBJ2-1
TGCGCCAACAGCCTGACTAGGGTCAAAGAGCAGTTCTTC
CANSLTRVKEQFF
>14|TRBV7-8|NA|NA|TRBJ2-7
TGTGCCAGCAGCCCCCATGGCGGTGCCTACAAGCAGTACTTC
CASSPHGGAYKQYF
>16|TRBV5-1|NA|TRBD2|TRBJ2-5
TGCGCCAGCAGCCTCGGGACTAGCGGGCAGGAAGAGACCCAGTACTTC
CASSLGTSGQEETQYF
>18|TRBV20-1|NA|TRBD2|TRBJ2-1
TGCAGTGCTAGAGGCGCGGGCCCTGGGACTAGCGGCTACAATGAGCAGTTCTTC
CSARGAGPGTSGYNEQFF
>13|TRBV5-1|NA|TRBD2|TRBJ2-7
TGCGCCAGCAAGGGGACTAGCGCCTACGAGCAGTACTTC
CASKGTSAYEQYF